The clone carrying this T cell receptor (beta chain) showed up many times. One entry per CDR3 protein results from TCRdb running MiXCR on the 5' RACE reads. The sample shows about 39,000 distinct CDR3 sequences, around 5.5% of them seen only once. This specimen comes from a study of spatial heterogeneity in lung cancer. Germline-derived CDR1 and CDR2 are SGHRS and YFSETQ. V lost 0 bases and J 6 bases, leaving 13 bases between the germline ends. The CDR3 loop spans 15 amino acids. As for time point: sample taken at primary tumor resection. The sequenced material consisted of unsorted whole RNA from tumor, nontumor lung or frozen PBMC.

The sample here was PBMCs, taken at surgery. This receptor was taken from a male donor with early-stage non-small cell lung cancer. The chain links TRBV5-1 to TRBJ1-5; D ambiguous. CDR3 amino acids: CASSLEGQNFQPQHF. The CDR3 nucleotides read TGCGCCAGCAGCTTGGAAGGGCAGAACTTTCAGCCCCAGCATTTT.